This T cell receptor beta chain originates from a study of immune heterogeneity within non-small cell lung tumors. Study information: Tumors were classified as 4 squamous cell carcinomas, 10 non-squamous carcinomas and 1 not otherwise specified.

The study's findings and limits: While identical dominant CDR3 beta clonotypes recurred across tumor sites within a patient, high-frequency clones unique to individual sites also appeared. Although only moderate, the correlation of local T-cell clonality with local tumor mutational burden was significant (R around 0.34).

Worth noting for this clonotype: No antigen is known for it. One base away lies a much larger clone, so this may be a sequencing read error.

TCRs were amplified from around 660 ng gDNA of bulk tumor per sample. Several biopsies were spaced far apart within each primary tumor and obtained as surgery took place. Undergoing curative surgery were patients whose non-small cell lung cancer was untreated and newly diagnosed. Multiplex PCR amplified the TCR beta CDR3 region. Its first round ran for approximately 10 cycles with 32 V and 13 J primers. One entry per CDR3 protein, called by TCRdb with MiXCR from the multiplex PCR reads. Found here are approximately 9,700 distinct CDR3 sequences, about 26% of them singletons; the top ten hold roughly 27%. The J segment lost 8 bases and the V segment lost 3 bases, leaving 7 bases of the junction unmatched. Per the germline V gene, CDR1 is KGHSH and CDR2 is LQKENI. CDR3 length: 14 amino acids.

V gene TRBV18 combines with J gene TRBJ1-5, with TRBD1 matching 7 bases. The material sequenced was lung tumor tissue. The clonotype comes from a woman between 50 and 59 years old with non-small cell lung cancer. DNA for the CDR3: TGTGCCAGCTCACCTCGAGGGGGCCCTAAGCCCCAGCATTTT. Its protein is CASSPRGGPKPQHF.